What follows is one TCR beta chain and its context. This sample was included in a study of neoadjuvant anti-PD-1 for oral cavity cancer. CDR1 is SGHNT, CDR2 YYREEE, per germline (reference sequence). The length of the CDR3 is 15 residues. V shed 4 bases and J shed 3 bases, with 16 bases lying between them. These newly diagnosed stage II-IVA oral cavity squamous cell carcinoma patients had no prior systemic or radiation treatment. The method was immunoSEQ multiplex PCR; TCRdb's version includes in-frame clones alone and lacks a portion of them. The table has 70,000 to 95,000 clones, 70% to 85% seen once.

The sequence came from a person aged 35-79 years with oral cavity squamous cell carcinoma. The chain combines TRBV5-4 with TRBJ1-1; no definite D call. This sample comprised PBMCs, obtained before nivolumab (anti-PD-1) treatment. CDR3 sequence reads: CASSISRGDYTEAFF. In nucleotides, the CDR3 is TGTGCCAGCAGCATCAGCCGCGGAGACTACACTGAAGCTTTCTTT. Full variable domain (missing parts from reference TRBV5-4 and TRBJ1-1): ETGVTQSPTHLIKTRGQQVTLRCSSQSGHNTVSWYQQALGQGPQFIFQYYREEENGRGNFPPRFSGLQFPNYSSELNVNALELDDSALYLCASSISRGDYTEAFFGQGTRLTVV.